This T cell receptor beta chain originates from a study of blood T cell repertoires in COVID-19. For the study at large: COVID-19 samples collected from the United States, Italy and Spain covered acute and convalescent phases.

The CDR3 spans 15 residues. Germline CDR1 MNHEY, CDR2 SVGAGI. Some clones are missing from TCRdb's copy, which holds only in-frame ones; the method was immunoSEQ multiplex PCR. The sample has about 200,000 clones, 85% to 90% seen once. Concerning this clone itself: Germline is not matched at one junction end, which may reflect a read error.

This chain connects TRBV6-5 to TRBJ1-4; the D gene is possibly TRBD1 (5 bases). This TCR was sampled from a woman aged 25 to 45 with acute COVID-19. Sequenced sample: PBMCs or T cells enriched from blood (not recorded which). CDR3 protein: CASSLGLFPNENLFF. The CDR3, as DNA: TGTGCCAGCAGTCTGGGACTATTCCCTAATGAAAATCTGTTTTTT.